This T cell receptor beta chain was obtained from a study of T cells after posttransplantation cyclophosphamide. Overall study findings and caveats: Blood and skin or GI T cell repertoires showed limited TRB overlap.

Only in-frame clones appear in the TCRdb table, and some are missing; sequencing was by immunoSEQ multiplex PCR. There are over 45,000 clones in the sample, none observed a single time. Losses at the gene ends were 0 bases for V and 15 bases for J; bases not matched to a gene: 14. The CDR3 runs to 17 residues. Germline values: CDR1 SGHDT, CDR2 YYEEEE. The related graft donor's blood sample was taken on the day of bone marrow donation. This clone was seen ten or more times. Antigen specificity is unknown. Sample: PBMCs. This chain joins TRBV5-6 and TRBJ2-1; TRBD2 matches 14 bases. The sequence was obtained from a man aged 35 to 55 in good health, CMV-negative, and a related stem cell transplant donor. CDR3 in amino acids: CASSLAAGTSGSFFRFF. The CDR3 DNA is TGTGCCAGCAGCTTGGCAGCCGGGACTAGCGGGAGCTTTTTTCGGTTCTTC.